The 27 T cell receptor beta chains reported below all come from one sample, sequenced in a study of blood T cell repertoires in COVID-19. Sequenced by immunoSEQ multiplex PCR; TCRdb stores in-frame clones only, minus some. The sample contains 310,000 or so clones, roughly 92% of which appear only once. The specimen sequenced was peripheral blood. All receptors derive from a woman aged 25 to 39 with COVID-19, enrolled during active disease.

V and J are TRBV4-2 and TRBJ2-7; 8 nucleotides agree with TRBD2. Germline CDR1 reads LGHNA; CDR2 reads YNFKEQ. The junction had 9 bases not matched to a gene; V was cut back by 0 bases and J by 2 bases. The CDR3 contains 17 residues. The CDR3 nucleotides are TGTGCCAGCAGCCAAGATTTCGACGGGAGGGCCGCCTACGAGCAGTACTTC. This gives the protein CASSQDFDGRAAYEQYF.

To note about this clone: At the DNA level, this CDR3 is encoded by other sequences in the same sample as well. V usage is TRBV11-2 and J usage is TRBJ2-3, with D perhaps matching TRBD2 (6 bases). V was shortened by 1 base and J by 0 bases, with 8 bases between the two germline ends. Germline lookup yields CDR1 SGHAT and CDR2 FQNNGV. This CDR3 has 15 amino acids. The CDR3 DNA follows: TGTGCCAGCAGCTTAGCGGGAGTGAGCACAGATACGCAGTATTTT. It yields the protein CASSLAGVSTDTQYF.

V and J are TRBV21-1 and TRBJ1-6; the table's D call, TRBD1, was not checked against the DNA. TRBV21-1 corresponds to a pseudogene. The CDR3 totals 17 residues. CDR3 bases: TGTGCCAGCAGCCAAAAGAGGGAGAACAGGGCTAATTCACCCCTCCACTTT. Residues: CASSQKRENRANSPLHF.

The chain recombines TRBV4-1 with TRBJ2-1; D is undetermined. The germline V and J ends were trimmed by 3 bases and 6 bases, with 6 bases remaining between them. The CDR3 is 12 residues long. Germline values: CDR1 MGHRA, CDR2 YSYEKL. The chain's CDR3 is CASSQLSNEQFF. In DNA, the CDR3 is TGCGCCAGCAGCCAGCTATCCAATGAGCAGTTCTTC.

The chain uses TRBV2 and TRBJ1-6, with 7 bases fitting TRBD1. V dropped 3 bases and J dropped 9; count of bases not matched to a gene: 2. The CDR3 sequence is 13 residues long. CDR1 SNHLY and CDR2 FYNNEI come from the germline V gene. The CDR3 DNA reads TGTGCCAGCAGTGAGCAGGGGGGTTCACCCCTCCACTTT. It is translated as CASSEQGGSPLHF.

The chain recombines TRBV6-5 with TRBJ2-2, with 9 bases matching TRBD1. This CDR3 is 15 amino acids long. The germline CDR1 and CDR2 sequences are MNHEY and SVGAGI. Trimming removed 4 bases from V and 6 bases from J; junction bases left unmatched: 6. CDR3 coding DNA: TGTGCCAGCAGTTCGGGACAGGGTGTCCCCGGGGAGCTGTTTTTT. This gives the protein CASSSGQGVPGELFF.

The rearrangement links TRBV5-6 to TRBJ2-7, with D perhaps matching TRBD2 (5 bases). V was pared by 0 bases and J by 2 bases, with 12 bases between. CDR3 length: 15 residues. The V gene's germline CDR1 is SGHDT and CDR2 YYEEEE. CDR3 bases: TGTGCCAGCAGCTTGGCGGGGTTCAGGACCTACGAGCAGTACTTC. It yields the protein CASSLAGFRTYEQYF.

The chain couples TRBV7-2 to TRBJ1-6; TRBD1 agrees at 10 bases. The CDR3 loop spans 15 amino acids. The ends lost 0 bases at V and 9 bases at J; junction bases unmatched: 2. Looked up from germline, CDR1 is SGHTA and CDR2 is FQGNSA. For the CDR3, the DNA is TGTGCCAGCAGCTTAGCGAGGACAGGGGGTTCACCCCTCCACTTT. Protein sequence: CASSLARTGGSPLHF.

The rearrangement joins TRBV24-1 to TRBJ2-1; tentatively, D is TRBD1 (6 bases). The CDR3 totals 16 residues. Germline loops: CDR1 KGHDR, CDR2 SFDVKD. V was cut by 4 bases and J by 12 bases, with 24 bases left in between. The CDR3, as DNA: TGTGCCACCAGTGACCCCAAACAGGGTCTGGCCTTCGGGCAGTTCTTC. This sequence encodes CATSDPKQGLAFGQFF.

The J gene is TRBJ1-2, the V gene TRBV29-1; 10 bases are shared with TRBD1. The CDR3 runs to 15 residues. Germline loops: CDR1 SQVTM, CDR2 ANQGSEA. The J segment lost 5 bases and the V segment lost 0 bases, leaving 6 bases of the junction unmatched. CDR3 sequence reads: CSVEDLTGGDYGYTF. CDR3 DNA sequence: TGCAGCGTTGAAGATCTGACAGGGGGCGATTATGGCTACACCTTC.

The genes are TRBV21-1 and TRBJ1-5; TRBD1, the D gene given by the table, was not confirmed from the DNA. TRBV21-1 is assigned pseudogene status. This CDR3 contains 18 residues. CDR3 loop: CASSKARTGGGSNQPQHF. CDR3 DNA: TGTGCCAGCAGCAAAGCGAGGACAGGGGGCGGGAGCAATCAGCCCCAGCATTTT.

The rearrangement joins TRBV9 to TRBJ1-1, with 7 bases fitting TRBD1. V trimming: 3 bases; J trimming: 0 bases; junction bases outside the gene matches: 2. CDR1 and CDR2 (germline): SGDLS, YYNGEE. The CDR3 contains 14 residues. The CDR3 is CASSADRVNTEAFF. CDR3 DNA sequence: TGTGCCAGCAGCGCCGACAGGGTGAACACTGAAGCTTTCTTT.

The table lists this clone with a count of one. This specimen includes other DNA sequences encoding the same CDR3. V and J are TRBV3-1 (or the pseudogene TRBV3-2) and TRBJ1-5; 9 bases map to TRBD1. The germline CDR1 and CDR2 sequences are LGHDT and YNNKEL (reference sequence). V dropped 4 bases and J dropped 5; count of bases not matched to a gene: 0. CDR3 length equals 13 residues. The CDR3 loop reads CASSRQGDQPQHF. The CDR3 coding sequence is TGTGCCAGCAGCCGACAGGGGGATCAGCCCCAGCATTTT.

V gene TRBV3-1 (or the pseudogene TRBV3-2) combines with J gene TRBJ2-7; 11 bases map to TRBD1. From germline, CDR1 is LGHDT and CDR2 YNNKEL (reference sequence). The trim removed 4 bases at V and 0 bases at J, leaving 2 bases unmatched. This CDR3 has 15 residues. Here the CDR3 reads CASSPGTGGSYEQYF. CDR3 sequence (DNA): TGTGCCAGCAGCCCAGGGACAGGGGGCTCCTACGAGCAGTACTTC.

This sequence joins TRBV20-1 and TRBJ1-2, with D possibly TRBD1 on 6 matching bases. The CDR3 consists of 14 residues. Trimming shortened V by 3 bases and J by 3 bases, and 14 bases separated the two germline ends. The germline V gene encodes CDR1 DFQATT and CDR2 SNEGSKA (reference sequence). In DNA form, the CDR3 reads TGCAGTGCTAGTTGGGCAGGGGCGGACTATGGCTACACCTTC. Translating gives CSASWAGADYGYTF.

This chain's CDR3 is CASSTAGTGISPLHF. CDR3 coding DNA: TGTGCCAGCAGCACAGCCGGGACAGGGATTTCACCCCTCCACTTT. The chain employs TRBV28 and TRBJ1-6; 9 nucleotides align to TRBD1. Germline V gives CDR1 MDHEN, CDR2 SYDVKM. Losses at the gene ends were 6 bases for V and 9 bases for J; bases not matched to a gene: 9. The length of the CDR3 is 15 residues.

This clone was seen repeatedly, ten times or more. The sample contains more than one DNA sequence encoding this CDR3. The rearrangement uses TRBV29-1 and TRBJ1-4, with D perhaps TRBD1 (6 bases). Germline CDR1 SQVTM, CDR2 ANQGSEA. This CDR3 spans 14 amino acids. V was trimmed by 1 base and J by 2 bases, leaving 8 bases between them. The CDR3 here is CSVEGTATNEKLFF. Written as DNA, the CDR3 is TGCAGCGTTGAAGGGACAGCGACTAATGAAAAACTGTTTTTT.

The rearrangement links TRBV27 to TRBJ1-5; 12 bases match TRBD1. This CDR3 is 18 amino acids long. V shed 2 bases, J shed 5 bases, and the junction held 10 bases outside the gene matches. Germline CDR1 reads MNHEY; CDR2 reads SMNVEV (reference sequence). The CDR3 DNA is TGTGCCAGCAGTTTAAGGGTTGGGACAGGGGGCGCCCATCAGCCCCAGCATTTT. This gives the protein CASSLRVGTGGAHQPQHF.

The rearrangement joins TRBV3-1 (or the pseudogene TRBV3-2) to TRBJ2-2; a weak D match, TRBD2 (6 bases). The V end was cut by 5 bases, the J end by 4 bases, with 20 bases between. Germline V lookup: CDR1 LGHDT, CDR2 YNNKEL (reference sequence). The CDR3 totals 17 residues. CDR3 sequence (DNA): TGTGCCAGCAGCAGGCCCCTGGGCGGGGAAGGCACCGGGGAGCTGTTTTTT. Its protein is CASSRPLGGEGTGELFF.

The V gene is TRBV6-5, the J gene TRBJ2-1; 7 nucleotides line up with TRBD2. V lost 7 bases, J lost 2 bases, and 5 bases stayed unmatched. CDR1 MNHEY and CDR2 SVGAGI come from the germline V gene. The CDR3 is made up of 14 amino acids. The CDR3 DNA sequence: TGTGCCAGCAATCCGGGAGGCACCTACAATGAGCAGTTCTTC. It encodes CASNPGGTYNEQFF.

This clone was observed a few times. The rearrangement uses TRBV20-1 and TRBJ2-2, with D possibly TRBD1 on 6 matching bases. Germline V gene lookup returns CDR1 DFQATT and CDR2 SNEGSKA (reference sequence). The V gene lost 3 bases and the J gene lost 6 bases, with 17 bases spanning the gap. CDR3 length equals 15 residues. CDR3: CSASFRGGISGELFF. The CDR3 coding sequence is TGCAGTGCTAGTTTTAGAGGGGGAATATCCGGGGAGCTGTTTTTT.

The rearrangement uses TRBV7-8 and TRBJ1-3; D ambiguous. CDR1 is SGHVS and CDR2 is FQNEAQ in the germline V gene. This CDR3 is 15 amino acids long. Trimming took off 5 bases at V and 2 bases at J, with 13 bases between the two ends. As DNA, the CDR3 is TGTGCCAGCAGCCCGCCAGGAATTCCTGGAAACACCATATATTTT. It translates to CASSPPGIPGNTIYF.

Here the CDR3 reads CASSSGTASNTEAFF. CDR3 coding DNA: TGTGCCAGCAGCTCCGGGACAGCCTCGAACACTGAAGCTTTCTTT. The chain joins TRBV5-8 to TRBJ1-1, with TRBD1 matching 7 bases. V was clipped by 3 bases and J by 1 base; unmatched bases: 6. Looked up from germline, CDR1 is SGHTS and CDR2 is YDEGEE. The CDR3 consists of 15 residues.

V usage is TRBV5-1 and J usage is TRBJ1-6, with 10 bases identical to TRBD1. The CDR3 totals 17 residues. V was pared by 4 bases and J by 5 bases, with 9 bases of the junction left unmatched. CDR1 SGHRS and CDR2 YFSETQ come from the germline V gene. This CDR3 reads CASSPGGTGANNSPLHF. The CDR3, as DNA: TGCGCCAGCAGCCCAGGCGGGACAGGGGCCAATAATTCACCCCTCCACTTT.

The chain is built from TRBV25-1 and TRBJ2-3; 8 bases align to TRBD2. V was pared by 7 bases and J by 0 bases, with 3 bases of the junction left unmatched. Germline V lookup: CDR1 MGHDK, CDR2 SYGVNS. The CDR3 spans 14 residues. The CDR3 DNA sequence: TGTGCCAGCAAGGGACTAGAAAGCACAGATACGCAGTATTTT. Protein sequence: CASKGLESTDTQYF. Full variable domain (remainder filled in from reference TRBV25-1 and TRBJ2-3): EADIYQTPRYLVIGTGKKITLECSQTMGHDKMYWYQQDPGMELHLIHYSYGVNSTEKGDLSSESTVSRIRTEHFPLTLESARPSHTSQYLCASKGLESTDTQYFGPGTRLTVL.

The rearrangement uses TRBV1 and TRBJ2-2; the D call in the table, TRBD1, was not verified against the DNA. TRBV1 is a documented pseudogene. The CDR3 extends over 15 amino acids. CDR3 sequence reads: CTSSQGQGPPGELFF. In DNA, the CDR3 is TGCACCAGCAGCCAAGGACAGGGTCCCCCCGGGGAGCTGTTTTTT.

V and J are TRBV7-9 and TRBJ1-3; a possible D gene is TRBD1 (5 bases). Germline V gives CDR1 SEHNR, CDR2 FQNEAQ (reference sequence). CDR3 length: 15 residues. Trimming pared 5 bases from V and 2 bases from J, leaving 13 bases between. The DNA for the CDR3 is TGTGCCAGCAGCCCCTCGGGGGGACCTGGAAACACCATATATTTT. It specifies CASSPSGGPGNTIYF. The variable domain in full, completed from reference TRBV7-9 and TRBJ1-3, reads DTGVSQNPRHKITKRGQNVTFRCDPISEHNRLYWYRQTLGQGPEFLTYFQNEAQLEKSRLLSDRFSAERPKGSFSTLEIQRTEQGDSAMYLCASSPSGGPGNTIYFGEGSWLTVV.